These 27 T cell receptor beta chains were sequenced from one sample in a study of human T cells and chemical hapten exposure. Documented time point: pre-sensitization, week 0. Sample treatment: therapeutic diphenylcyclopropenone sensitization with weekly scalp DPC. TCRdb redid the calling of the RACE reads with MiXCR, one entry per CDR3 protein. The sample has 240,000 or so distinct CDR3 sequences; 7.5% to 9% are singletons. The sequenced sample was whole blood, obtained in connection with sensitization to the hapten diphenylcyclopropenone (DPC). These receptors originate from a woman aged 40 to 49 with alopecia areata. Some clones in this sample may be carry-over from other donors' samples.

This clonotype showed up just a few times. The chain carries TRBV7-3 and TRBJ2-3, with a tentative D call TRBD1 (5 bases). The germline V gene encodes CDR1 SGHTA and CDR2 FQGTGA. The CDR3 runs 14 residues. The V end lost 2 bases, the J end lost 2 bases, and 8 bases lay between the germline ends. Here the CDR3 DNA reads TGTGCCAGCAGCTTACGACAGATCACAGATACGCAGTATTTT. It is translated as CASSLRQITDTQYF.

There are a few counts of this clonotype. The J gene is TRBJ2-5, the V gene TRBV12-3 or TRBV12-4, with D maybe TRBD1 (5 bases). This CDR3 comprises 12 residues. V was shortened by 1 base and J by 9 bases, with 9 bases between the two germline ends. CDR3 bases: TGTGCCAGCAGTTTAGAGGGGCAGGCCCAGTACTTC. This encodes CASSLEGQAQYF.

The V call is TRBV29-1, the J call TRBJ2-7; 10 nucleotides align to TRBD1. Per germline, CDR1 SQVTM and CDR2 ANQGSEA. The junction had 2 bases not matched to a gene; V was cut back by 4 bases and J by 2 bases. The CDR3 length is 13 residues. The chain's CDR3 is CSVGGQGAYEQYF. As DNA, the CDR3 is TGCAGCGTTGGAGGACAGGGGGCCTACGAGCAGTACTTC.

The gene calls are TRBV6-2 or TRBV6-3 and TRBJ2-1, with 7 bases fitting TRBD1. Germline values: CDR1 MNHEY, CDR2 SVGEGT. The CDR3 is 13 residues long. The ends lost 6 bases at V and 8 bases at J; junction bases unmatched: 7. Written as DNA, the CDR3 is TGTGCCAGCAGGGACAGGCGCAGCGATGAGCAGTTCTTC. Its translation: CASRDRRSDEQFF.

In its sample, this clonotype was seen many times. The chain is built from TRBV7-8 and TRBJ2-2; 9 bases fit TRBD1. In germline, CDR1 is SGHVS, CDR2 FQNEAQ. The CDR3 is 15 residues long. Trimming cost V 1 base and J 6 bases; bases outside gene matches: 3. The CDR3 region is CASSLVWTGAGELFF. CDR3 in DNA: TGTGCCAGCAGCTTAGTTTGGACAGGGGCCGGGGAGCTGTTTTTT. The complete variable domain, with remaining parts taken from reference TRBV7-8 and TRBJ2-2, reads GAGVSQSPRYKVAKRGQDVALRCDPISGHVSLFWYQQALGQGPEFLTYFQNEAQLDKSGLPSDRFFAERPEGSVSTLKIQRTQQEDSAVYLCASSLVWTGAGELFFGEGSRLTVL.

The chain employs TRBV6-5 and TRBJ2-5; no reliable D call. The V end was cut by 1 base, the J end by 0 bases, with 12 bases between. Germline V gene sequence: CDR1 MNHEY, CDR2 SVGAGI. CDR3 length: 16 amino acids. In DNA form, the CDR3 reads TGTGCCAGCAGTTACTGGGGAAAAGGGTACCAAGAGACCCAGTACTTC. It codes for CASSYWGKGYQETQYF.

This clonotype has only a few counts. The chain links TRBV7-9 to TRBJ1-1; D not resolved. CDR3 length: 14 residues. The V gene lost 5 bases and the J gene lost 1 base, with 11 bases spanning the gap. The germline V gene has CDR1 SEHNR and CDR2 FQNEAQ (reference sequence). CDR3 nucleotide sequence: TGTGCCAGCAGCCACTTGACGGAGAACACTGAAGCTTTCTTT. Encoded protein: CASSHLTENTEAFF.

This clonotype occurred a few times. The CDR3 coding sequence is TGTGCCAGCAGCCTGATTGGGTTCGGGGACACCATATATTTT. It is translated as CASSLIGFGDTIYF. This chain uses TRBV12-3 or TRBV12-4 with TRBJ1-3; no firm D call. V lost 6 bases and J 8 bases, leaving 17 bases between the germline ends. The CDR3 has 14 residues.

This clonotype occurred a few times. DNA for the CDR3: TGTGCCAGCAGCCGTAGAAAAGGACAGGGAAGCCAAGAGACCCAGTACTTC. It specifies CASSRRKGQGSQETQYF. V gene TRBV6-5 combines with J gene TRBJ2-5, with 8 bases fitting TRBD1. The CDR3 sequence is 17 residues long. Germline trimming cut 6 bases from V and 1 base from J; bases unmatched to any gene: 13. From germline, CDR1 is MNHEY and CDR2 SVGAGI.

Only a few counts were recorded for this clonotype. This chain's CDR3 is CASSLAADQSQYF. The CDR3 nucleotides read TGTGCCAGCAGCTTAGCAGCGGACCAGTCCCAGTACTTC. The V call is TRBV11-3, the J call TRBJ2-5; possibly TRBD2 for D (5 bases). Germline V gene data show CDR1 as SGHNT and CDR2 as YENEEA. V was clipped by 1 base and J by 9 bases, with 12 bases between them. There are 13 residues in the CDR3.

This chain uses TRBV7-2 with TRBJ2-5; D gene uncertain. The V gene lost 5 bases and the J gene lost 7 bases, with 8 bases spanning the gap. This CDR3 has 11 residues. CDR1 and CDR2 from the germline V gene are SGHTA and FQGNSA. The CDR3 DNA reads as TGTGCCAGCAGCCCAGCATGGACCCAGTACTTC. This gives the protein CASSPAWTQYF. Together with reference TRBV7-2 and TRBJ2-5, the CDR3 gives the full variable domain: GAGVSQSPSNKVTEKGKDVELRCDPISGHTALYWYRQSLGQGLEFLIYFQGNSAPDKSGLPSDRFSAERTGGSVSTLTIQRTQQEDSAVYLCASSPAWTQYFGPGTRLLVL.

This clonotype came up a few times. CDR3 DNA sequence: TGTGCCAGCAGTTTCCCGGTCCGAGGGGCTCCAAACTACGAGCAGTACTTC. Its translation is CASSFPVRGAPNYEQYF. The J gene is TRBJ2-7, the V gene TRBV6-6, with D possibly being TRBD1 or TRBD2 (5 bases each). Germline CDR1 is MNHNY and CDR2 is SVGAGI (reference sequence). This CDR3 comprises 17 residues. The germline V and J ends were trimmed by 4 bases and 3 bases, with 22 bases remaining between them.

The chain joins TRBV20-1 to TRBJ2-3, with 10 bases aligning to TRBD2. The CDR3 sequence is 15 residues long. Germline CDR1 is DFQATT and CDR2 is SNEGSKA (reference sequence). With V trimmed by 3 bases and J by 1 base, 4 bases remained unmatched. CDR3 sequence reads: CSASGSGRGTDTQYF. The CDR3, as DNA: TGCAGTGCTAGTGGGAGCGGGAGGGGCACAGATACGCAGTATTTT.

This clonotype was observed a handful of times. The chain joins TRBV5-1 to TRBJ2-7; 11 bases line up with TRBD1. Trimming at V came to 4 bases and at J to 7 bases, leaving 10 bases not matched to a gene. The germline V gene has CDR1 SGHRS and CDR2 YFSETQ. The CDR3 extends over 15 amino acids. The CDR3: CASSKMPGQGEEQYF. The DNA for the CDR3 is TGCGCCAGCAGCAAAATGCCGGGACAGGGGGAGGAGCAGTACTTC.

This clonotype was seen repeatedly, ten times or more. The rearrangement uses TRBV7-9 and TRBJ1-1, with 8 bases that match TRBD1. CDR1 and CDR2 (germline): SEHNR, FQNEAQ (reference sequence). The CDR3 loop spans 14 amino acids. Losses at the gene ends were 5 bases for V and 0 bases for J; bases not matched to a gene: 2. For the CDR3, the DNA is TGTGCCAGCAGCCGACAGGGGTTGAACACTGAAGCTTTCTTT. The encoded protein is CASSRQGLNTEAFF.

This clonotype came up a few times. The J gene is TRBJ1-5, the V gene TRBV4-2; tentative D call: TRBD1 (6 bases). Germline-derived CDR1 and CDR2 are LGHNA and YNFKEQ. Trimming took 1 base from V and 4 from J, leaving 8 bases between them. The CDR3 is 14 amino acids. The CDR3 sequence: CASSQGQANQPQHF. DNA of the CDR3: TGTGCCAGCAGCCAAGGACAGGCGAATCAGCCCCAGCATTTT.

CDR3 loop: CSTIAGGRTEAFF. The CDR3 DNA is TGCAGCACAATAGCAGGGGGGCGGACTGAAGCTTTCTTT. The rearrangement uses TRBV20-1 and TRBJ1-1; 7 nucleotides agree with TRBD1. CDR3 size: 13 residues. CDR1 is DFQATT, CDR2 SNEGSKA, per germline (reference sequence).

This clonotype was picked up many times. This chain connects TRBV20-1 to TRBJ2-1, with D possibly being TRBD1 (5 bases). The CDR3 extends over 11 amino acids. Germline V gene data show CDR1 as DFQATT and CDR2 as SNEGSKA (reference sequence). Trimming removed 6 bases from V and 5 bases from J, with 8 bases in between. CDR3 protein: CSAQGDNEQFF. CDR3 DNA sequence: TGCAGTGCCCAGGGTGACAATGAGCAGTTCTTC.

The V call is TRBV5-5, the J call TRBJ2-3, with 11 bases that match TRBD2. The CDR3 runs to 16 residues. V lost 7 bases, J lost 2 bases, and 9 bases stayed unmatched. Germline-derived CDR1 and CDR2 are SGHKS and YYEKEE (reference sequence). The CDR3 is CASRGGLAAYTDTQYF. CDR3 bases: TGTGCCAGCCGAGGGGGACTAGCGGCCTACACAGATACGCAGTATTTT.

This clonotype was counted between two and nine times. This chain uses TRBV7-2 with TRBJ1-4, with 10 bases identical to TRBD1. The J segment lost 0 bases and the V segment lost 6 bases, leaving 4 bases of the junction unmatched. Germline V gene lookup returns CDR1 SGHTA and CDR2 FQGNSA. The CDR3 has 16 amino acids. In DNA form, the CDR3 reads TGTGCCAGCAGGCCCGGGACAGGGGCAACTAATGAAAAACTGTTTTTT. Translated, it gives CASRPGTGATNEKLFF. The full variable domain, in which reference TRBV7-2 and TRBJ1-4 provide the parts outside the CDR3, is GAGVSQSPSNKVTEKGKDVELRCDPISGHTALYWYRQSLGQGLEFLIYFQGNSAPDKSGLPSDRFSAERTGGSVSTLTIQRTQQEDSAVYLCASRPGTGATNEKLFFGSGTQLSVL.

This sequence joins TRBV18 and TRBJ1-3; TRBD1 agrees at 7 bases. V dropped 4 bases and J dropped 9; count of bases not matched to a gene: 18. The CDR3 covers 17 residues. Germline CDR1 and CDR2: KGHSH and LQKENI. The DNA for the CDR3 is TGTGCCAGCTCACTCCCGGGACAGTCCCGACAAACGGCCACCATATATTTT. This gives the protein CASSLPGQSRQTATIYF.

The rearrangement uses TRBV10-3 and TRBJ2-5; TRBD1 is a possible D gene (5 bases). The germline V gene has CDR1 ENHRY and CDR2 SYGVKD. The CDR3 extends over 13 amino acids. With 10 bases removed from V and 2 bases from J, the gap between germline ends came to 14 bases. The CDR3 nucleotides read TGTGCCAATCCGCGACAGCCTCAAGAGACCCAGTACTTC. It encodes CANPRQPQETQYF.

This clonotype was picked up a small number of times. The rearrangement uses TRBV6-6 and TRBJ1-5; 8 positions agree with TRBD1. Germline lookup yields CDR1 MNHNY and CDR2 SVGAGI (reference sequence). Losses at the gene ends were 6 bases for V and 6 bases for J; bases not matched to a gene: 13. The CDR3 has 16 residues. The CDR3 sequence is CASREEFQGAAQPQHF. CDR3 nucleotide sequence: TGTGCCAGCAGAGAGGAATTTCAGGGGGCCGCTCAGCCCCAGCATTTT.

The chain employs TRBV12-3 or TRBV12-4 and TRBJ2-2, with TRBD1 as a possible D gene (5 bases). The V end was cut by 3 bases, the J end by 4 bases, with 12 bases between. The CDR3 length is 15 residues. CDR3 in amino acids: CASSLIQGRTGELFF. In nucleotides, the CDR3 is TGTGCCAGCAGTTTGATTCAGGGCCGCACCGGGGAGCTGTTTTTT.

Ten or more counts support this clonotype. The rearrangement uses TRBV6-5 and TRBJ1-2; 7 bases are a match to TRBD1. The V and J ends lost 5 bases and 2 bases, in that order; junction bases with no gene match: 5. From germline, CDR1 is MNHEY and CDR2 SVGAGI. The CDR3 spans 14 residues. CDR3 in DNA: TGTGCCAGCAGTGCACAGGGGATGAACTATGGCTACACCTTC. Translation: CASSAQGMNYGYTF.

J is TRBJ2-3 and V is TRBV7-9; the D call may be TRBD1 or TRBD2 (5 bases each). The CDR3 covers 16 residues. Trimming removed 5 bases at V and 2 bases at J, with 17 bases between. Per the germline V gene, CDR1 is SEHNR and CDR2 is FQNEAQ (reference sequence). CDR3 coding DNA: TGTGCCAGCAGCCTAGGGACGGGCACCTCCACAGATACGCAGTATTTT. Amino acid sequence: CASSLGTGTSTDTQYF.

This clonotype appeared a few times. The chain combines TRBV12-3 or TRBV12-4 with TRBJ1-5; D is unresolved. This CDR3 has 14 amino acids. V was clipped by 6 bases and J by 0 bases, with 9 bases between them. For the CDR3, the DNA is TGTGCCAGCAGACCGGGGAATAGCAATCAGCCCCAGCATTTT. This encodes CASRPGNSNQPQHF.